What follows are 30 T cell receptor beta chains derived from one specimen sequenced in a study of T cell responses to AZD1222 COVID-19 vaccine. Assay: immunoSEQ multiplex PCR; the TCRdb copy retains only in-frame clones and omits some. The table includes hundreds of thousands of clones, approximately 94% detected once. The sequencing used peripheral blood, collected 28 days after the second AZD1222 dose. The source of these receptors is an adult who received the AZD1222 COVID-19 vaccine.

V and J are TRBV9 and TRBJ2-1; perhaps TRBD2 as D (6 bases). Germline V CDR1 and CDR2: SGDLS, YYNGEE. V lost 3 bases, J lost 5 bases, and 9 bases lay in between. This CDR3 is 13 amino acids long. CDR3 region: CASSGRVNNEQFF. CDR3 DNA sequence: TGTGCCAGCAGCGGGAGGGTCAACAATGAGCAGTTCTTC. Using reference TRBV9 and TRBJ2-1 for the parts outside the CDR3, the full variable domain is DSGVTQTPKHLITATGQRVTLRCSPRSGDLSVYWYQQSLDQGLQFLIQYYNGEERAKGNILERFSAQQFPDLHSELNLSSLELGDSALYFCASSGRVNNEQFFGPGTRLTVL.

The chain recombines TRBV28 with TRBJ1-5, with D tentatively TRBD1 (6 bases). CDR3 size: 15 residues. Germline assignment: CDR1 MDHEN and CDR2 SYDVKM. Trimming left V 8 bases short and J 1 base short, with 15 bases between. The CDR3 nucleotides are TGTGCCAGCGGCCCCCCGGGGGCAAGCAATCAGCCCCAGCATTTT. As protein: CASGPPGASNQPQHF.

The J gene is TRBJ2-2, the V gene TRBV18; D may be TRBD2 (6 bases). The germline gives CDR1 KGHSH, CDR2 LQKENI. The V end was cut by 3 bases, the J end by 2 bases, with 13 bases between. The CDR3 length is 16 residues. CDR3 residues: CASSPELAVNTGELFF. The CDR3 DNA reads as TGTGCCAGCTCACCGGAACTAGCTGTAAACACCGGGGAGCTGTTTTTT.

V and J are TRBV15 and TRBJ2-7; the D gene is possibly TRBD1 (6 bases). The length of the CDR3 is 13 residues. Germline-derived CDR1 and CDR2 are LNHNV and YYDKDF (reference sequence). Trimming removed 3 bases at V and 5 bases at J, with 11 bases between. The CDR3: CATSRHTGNEQYF. CDR3 sequence (DNA): TGTGCCACCAGCAGGCACACAGGGAACGAGCAGTACTTC.

The J gene is TRBJ1-4, the V gene TRBV7-6; D gene ambiguous. Trimming removed 5 bases from V and 6 bases from J, with 13 bases in between. Germline CDR1 reads SGHVS; CDR2 reads FNYEAQ. The CDR3 spans 14 residues. The chain's CDR3 is CASSAGIADEKLFF. The CDR3 bases are TGTGCCAGCAGCGCCGGGATTGCCGATGAAAAACTGTTTTTT. The variable domain in full, with the rest retrieved from reference TRBV7-6 and TRBJ1-4, is GAGVSQSPRYKVTKRGQDVALRCDPISGHVSLYWYRQALGQGPEFLTYFNYEAQQDKSGLPNDRFSAERPEGSISTLTIQRTEQRDSAMYRCASSAGIADEKLFFGSGTQLSVL.

The rearrangement uses TRBV13 and TRBJ2-5; D is perhaps TRBD2 (5 bases). CDR1 is PRHDT, CDR2 FYEKMQ, per germline (reference sequence). With 0 bases removed from V and 2 bases from J, the gap between germline ends came to 10 bases. The CDR3 is 15 residues long. CDR3 residues: CASSLGLTTQETQYF. DNA for the CDR3: TGTGCCAGCAGCTTAGGCCTGACTACACAAGAGACCCAGTACTTC.

The chain carries TRBV28 and TRBJ1-2; D unclear. V gave up 6 bases and J gave up 4 bases, with 15 bases separating them. The CDR3 consists of 14 residues. Germline CDR1 is MDHEN and CDR2 is SYDVKM. The CDR3 here is CASSTPPTVYGYTF. In nucleotides, the CDR3 is TGTGCCAGCAGCACCCCGCCGACTGTCTATGGCTACACCTTC.

V and J are TRBV28 and TRBJ2-5; tentative D call: TRBD2 (6 bases). CDR3 length: 13 amino acids. Germline values: CDR1 MDHEN, CDR2 SYDVKM. Trimming removed 3 bases at V and 7 bases at J, with 12 bases between. This chain's CDR3 is CASSFVPAGTQYF. DNA for the CDR3: TGTGCCAGCAGTTTCGTGCCAGCGGGGACCCAGTACTTC.

The gene calls are TRBV5-1 and TRBJ1-4, with D maybe TRBD1 (6 bases). Deletions cut 0 bases from V and 4 bases from J, with 10 bases between. Germline V CDR1 and CDR2: SGHRS, YFSETQ. CDR3 length: 15 amino acids. The CDR3 here is CASSLARGINEKLFF. The CDR3 DNA reads TGCGCCAGCAGCTTGGCCAGGGGAATTAATGAAAAACTGTTTTTT.

Notes on this clone: The same CDR3 also results from other DNA sequences found in this sample. The rearrangement joins TRBV5-1 to TRBJ2-2; TRBD2 might be the D (6 bases). Trimming cost V 0 bases and J 5 bases, with 8 bases left between them. This CDR3 is 14 amino acids long. Germline values: CDR1 SGHRS, CDR2 YFSETQ. The chain's CDR3 is CASSLDRGTGELFF. Written as DNA, the CDR3 is TGCGCCAGCAGCTTGGATCGGGGGACCGGGGAGCTGTTTTTT.

The chain joins TRBV10-1 to TRBJ1-1; D is unresolved. V was clipped by 3 bases and J by 4 bases, with 6 bases between them. The CDR3 totals 12 residues. Germline V gene data show CDR1 as WNHNN and CDR2 as SYGVQD (reference sequence). The CDR3 here is CASSERGTEAFF. In DNA, the CDR3 is TGCGCCAGCAGTGAACGGGGCACTGAAGCTTTCTTT.

The gene calls are TRBV12-3 or TRBV12-4 and TRBJ1-2, with D perhaps TRBD1 (5 bases). The V and J ends lost 5 bases and 3 bases respectively, with 7 bases between them. The CDR3 length is 12 residues. CDR3 sequence: CASSRGDYGYTF. The DNA of the CDR3 is TGTGCCAGCAGTCGGGGGGACTATGGCTACACCTTC.

In DNA, the CDR3 is TGTGCCAGCAGTGGGACAGGGGGCCCCAATCAGCCCCAGCATTTT. This sequence encodes CASSGTGGPNQPQHF. The chain uses TRBV2 and TRBJ1-5; 11 nucleotides match TRBD1. CDR1 is SNHLY, CDR2 FYNNEI, per germline. With V trimmed by 4 bases and J by 3 bases, 2 bases remained unmatched. The CDR3 runs to 15 residues.

The V gene is TRBV19, the J gene TRBJ2-5; 8 bases match TRBD1. The length of the CDR3 is 15 residues. Germline lookup yields CDR1 LNHDA and CDR2 SQIVND (reference sequence). V lost 6 bases to trimming and J lost 4 bases; unmatched junction nucleotides: 10. DNA of the CDR3: TGTGCCAGTAGGGGGCAGGGGGCGAGTGGAGAGACCCAGTACTTC. Encoded protein: CASRGQGASGETQYF.

The gene calls are TRBV28 and TRBJ2-6, with D tentatively TRBD1 (5 bases). Between the trimmed V and J ends, which lost 2 bases and 2 bases, there was a span of 7 bases. The germline CDR1 and CDR2 sequences are MDHEN and SYDVKM. The CDR3 has 15 amino acids. CDR3 amino acids: CASSLQGAGANVLTF. The CDR3 DNA sequence: TGTGCCAGCAGTTTACAGGGTGCTGGGGCCAACGTCCTGACTTTC.

This clone has a single count. The J gene is TRBJ1-3, the V gene TRBV2; D possibly corresponds to TRBD1 (5 bases). V gave up 5 bases and J gave up 16 bases, with 21 bases separating them. Looked up from germline, CDR1 is SNHLY and CDR2 is FYNNEI. This CDR3 is 13 amino acids long. CDR3 amino acids: CASSTIGDSRRYF. The CDR3 DNA is TGTGCCAGCAGTACAATAGGGGACTCCCGTAGGTATTTT.

The chain recombines TRBV28 with TRBJ2-1; D call uncertain. CDR1 and CDR2 from the germline V gene are MDHEN and SYDVKM. Trimming shortened V by 4 bases and J by 1 base, and 14 bases separated the two germline ends. This CDR3 spans 16 amino acids. CDR3 bases: TGTGCCAGCAGTTCCCCCCAAGGCATTTCCTACAATGAGCAGTTCTTC. Translated, it gives CASSSPQGISYNEQFF.

The chain uses TRBV20-1 and TRBJ1-2; 7 nucleotides agree with TRBD1. This CDR3 comprises 11 residues. J lost 8 bases, V lost 4 bases, and 4 bases had no gene match. CDR1 and CDR2 (germline): DFQATT, SNEGSKA (reference sequence). Here the CDR3 reads CSAKGAIGYTF. As DNA, the CDR3 is TGCAGTGCTAAGGGGGCCATCGGCTACACCTTC.

This rearrangement joins TRBV19 to TRBJ2-1, with a tentative D call TRBD2 (5 bases). CDR3 size: 16 residues. The V end lost 6 bases, the J end lost 5 bases, and 20 bases lay between the germline ends. Germline V lookup: CDR1 LNHDA, CDR2 SQIVND (reference sequence). CDR3 amino acids: CASSNLLAGTHNEQFF. Here the CDR3 DNA reads TGTGCCAGTAGCAACTTACTGGCGGGCACTCACAATGAGCAGTTCTTC. Full variable domain (remainder filled in from reference TRBV19 and TRBJ2-1): DGGITQSPKYLFRKEGQNVTLSCEQNLNHDAMYWYRQDPGQGLRLIYYSQIVNDFQKGDIAEGYSVSREKKESFPLTVTSAQKNPTAFYLCASSNLLAGTHNEQFFGPGTRLTVL.

The chain uses TRBV15 and TRBJ1-2; D uncertain. CDR3 length equals 12 residues. Germline V gene lookup returns CDR1 LNHNV and CDR2 YYDKDF (reference sequence). V lost 1 base, J lost 8 bases, and 8 bases lay in between. CDR3 sequence reads: CATSRVGRGYTF. The CDR3 DNA sequence: TGTGCCACCAGCAGAGTCGGGAGAGGCTACACCTTC.

The gene calls are TRBV15 and TRBJ2-1, with TRBD2 matching over 10 bases. The CDR3 runs 16 residues. Germline trimming cut 1 base from V and 2 bases from J; bases unmatched to any gene: 2. The germline V gene has CDR1 LNHNV and CDR2 YYDKDF (reference sequence). CDR3 sequence (DNA): TGTGCCACCAGCAGAGCCGGGACTAGCGCCTACAATGAGCAGTTCTTC. This gives the protein CATSRAGTSAYNEQFF.

This clone was counted a single time. The chain carries TRBV10-1 and TRBJ1-5; D gene unclear. The germline V and J ends were trimmed by 0 bases and 3 bases, with 18 bases remaining between them. The CDR3 consists of 18 residues. Germline CDR1 and CDR2: WNHNN and SYGVQD (reference sequence). The CDR3 nucleotides read TGCGCCAGCAGTGAGTCGAGGAGGGAAGTAGGTGACAATCAGCCCCAGCATTTT. Its translation: CASSESRREVGDNQPQHF.

The chain is built from TRBV3-1 (or the pseudogene TRBV3-2) and TRBJ1-1, with a tentative D call TRBD1 (6 bases). The CDR3 runs 15 residues. Trimming took off 0 bases at V and 2 bases at J, with 10 bases between the two ends. Germline V gene data show CDR1 as LGHDT and CDR2 as YNNKEL (reference sequence). The CDR3, as DNA: TGTGCCAGCAGCCAAGAGTGGGGGCCCAACACTGAAGCTTTCTTT. Protein: CASSQEWGPNTEAFF.

The chain joins TRBV27 to TRBJ2-7; D might be TRBD1 or TRBD2, each matching 5 bases. The germline gives CDR1 MNHEY, CDR2 SMNVEV (reference sequence). The CDR3 is 17 residues long. Deletions cut 7 bases from V and 3 bases from J, with 25 bases between. The CDR3: CASNSLGVLGRSYEQYF. The CDR3 DNA reads TGTGCCAGCAATTCGCTGGGGGTTCTGGGTAGAAGCTACGAGCAGTACTTC.

The V call is TRBV20-1, the J call TRBJ1-2; D unresolved. The CDR3 totals 11 residues. Germline CDR1 is DFQATT and CDR2 is SNEGSKA (reference sequence). CDR3 loop: CSLGRNYGYTF. In DNA, the CDR3 is TGCAGCCTTGGACGGAACTATGGCTACACCTTC.

The chain recombines TRBV6-6 with TRBJ1-4; no reliable D call. V was pared by 2 bases and J by 0 bases, with 4 bases between. CDR1 is MNHNY, CDR2 SVGAGI, per germline (reference sequence). The CDR3 runs to 14 residues. The CDR3 nucleotides are TGTGCCAGCAGTTACCCTGCAACTAATGAAAAACTGTTTTTT. Encoded protein: CASSYPATNEKLFF.

For the CDR3, the DNA is TGTGCCAGCAGCTCCGCGGGCGATTACAATGAGCAGTTCTTC. As protein: CASSSAGDYNEQFF. V usage is TRBV7-9 and J usage is TRBJ2-1; D is perhaps TRBD2 (5 bases). Trimming stripped 4 bases from V and 4 bases from J, with 11 bases between. The CDR3 length is 14 residues. Looked up from germline, CDR1 is SEHNR and CDR2 is FQNEAQ (reference sequence).

This clone was detected once. The chain links TRBV5-1 to TRBJ1-4; no reliable D call. There are 14 residues in the CDR3. V was cut by 0 bases and J by 7 bases, with 10 bases left in between. Germline lookup yields CDR1 SGHRS and CDR2 YFSETQ. This CDR3 reads CASSLGERSEKLFF. The CDR3 DNA follows: TGCGCCAGCAGCTTGGGGGAAAGGAGTGAAAAACTGTTTTTT.

This sequence joins TRBV10-3 and TRBJ2-2, with D possibly TRBD2 on 6 matching bases. Looked up from germline, CDR1 is ENHRY and CDR2 is SYGVKD. V was shortened by 4 bases and J by 5 bases, with 8 bases between the two germline ends. The CDR3 is 13 residues long. CDR3 protein: CAISGGATGELFF. The CDR3 DNA follows: TGTGCCATCAGTGGCGGGGCAACCGGGGAGCTGTTTTTT.

The V call is TRBV7-8, the J call TRBJ1-2; 9 bases align to TRBD1. This CDR3 is built from 18 residues. V lost 2 bases, J lost 4 bases, and 14 bases stayed unmatched. Looked up from germline, CDR1 is SGHVS and CDR2 is FQNEAQ. The DNA of the CDR3 is TGTGCCAGCAGCTTACGCCCGGGACAGGGAGTCCCAGTCTATGGCTACACCTTC. It specifies CASSLRPGQGVPVYGYTF.